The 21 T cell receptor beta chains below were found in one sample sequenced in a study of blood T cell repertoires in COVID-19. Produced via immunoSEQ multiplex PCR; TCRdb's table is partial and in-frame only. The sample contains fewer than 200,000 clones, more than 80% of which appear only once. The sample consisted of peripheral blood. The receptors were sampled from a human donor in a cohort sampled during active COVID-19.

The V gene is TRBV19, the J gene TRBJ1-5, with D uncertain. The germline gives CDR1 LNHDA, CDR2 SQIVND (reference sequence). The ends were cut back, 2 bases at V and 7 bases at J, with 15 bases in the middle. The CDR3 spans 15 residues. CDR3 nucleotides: TGTGCCAGTAGTATAAGGAGCACGGCGGGGCAGCCCCAGCATTTT. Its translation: CASSIRSTAGQPQHF.

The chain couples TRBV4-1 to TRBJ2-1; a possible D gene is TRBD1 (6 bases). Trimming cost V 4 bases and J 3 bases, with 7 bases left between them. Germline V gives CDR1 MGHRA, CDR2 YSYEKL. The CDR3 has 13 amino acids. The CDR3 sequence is CASSRTDYNEQFF. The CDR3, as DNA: TGCGCCAGCAGCCGGACAGACTACAATGAGCAGTTCTTC.

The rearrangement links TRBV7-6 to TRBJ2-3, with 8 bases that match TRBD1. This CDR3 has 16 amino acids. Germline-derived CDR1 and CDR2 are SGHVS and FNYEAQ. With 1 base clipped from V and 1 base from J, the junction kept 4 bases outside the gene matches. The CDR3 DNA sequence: TGTGCCAGCAGCTTAGGGGTACAGGGGGGCACAGATACGCAGTATTTT. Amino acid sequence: CASSLGVQGGTDTQYF.

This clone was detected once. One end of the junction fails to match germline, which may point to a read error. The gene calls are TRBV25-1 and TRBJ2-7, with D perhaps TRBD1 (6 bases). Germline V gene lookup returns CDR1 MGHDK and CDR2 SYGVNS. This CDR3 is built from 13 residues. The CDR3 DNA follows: TGTGCCAGCCCCGACAGGCGATCCTACGGGCAGTACTTC. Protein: CASPDRRSYGQYF.

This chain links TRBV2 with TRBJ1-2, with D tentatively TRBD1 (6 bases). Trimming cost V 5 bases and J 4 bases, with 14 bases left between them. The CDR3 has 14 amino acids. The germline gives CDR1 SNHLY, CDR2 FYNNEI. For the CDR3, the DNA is TGTGCCAGCAGTCAGTCCTACAGGGTCTATGGCTACACCTTC. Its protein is CASSQSYRVYGYTF.

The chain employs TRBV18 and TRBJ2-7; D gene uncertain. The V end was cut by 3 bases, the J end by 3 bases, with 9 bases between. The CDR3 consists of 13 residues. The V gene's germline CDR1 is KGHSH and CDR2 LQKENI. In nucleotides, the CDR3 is TGTGCCAGCTCACCCTTCCAGGACTACGAGCAGTACTTC. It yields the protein CASSPFQDYEQYF.

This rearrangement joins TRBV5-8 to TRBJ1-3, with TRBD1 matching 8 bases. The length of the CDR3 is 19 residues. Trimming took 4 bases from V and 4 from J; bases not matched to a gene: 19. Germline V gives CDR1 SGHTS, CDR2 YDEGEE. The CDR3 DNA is TGTGCCAGCAGCCCGACCCAGGGGGCCCGCCTATTTGGCGGAAACACCATATATTTT. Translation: CASSPTQGARLFGGNTIYF. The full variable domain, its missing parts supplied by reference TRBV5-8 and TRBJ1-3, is EAGVTQSPTHLIKTRGQQATLRCSPISGHTSVYWYQQALGLGLQFLLWYDEGEERNRGNFPPRFSGRQFPNYSSELNVNALELEDSALYLCASSPTQGARLFGGNTIYFGEGSWLTVV.

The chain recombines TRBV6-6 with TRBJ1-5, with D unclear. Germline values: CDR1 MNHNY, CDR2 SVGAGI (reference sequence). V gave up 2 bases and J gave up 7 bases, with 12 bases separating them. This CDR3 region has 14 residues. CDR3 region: CASSYGQVGQPQHF. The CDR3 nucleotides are TGTGCCAGCAGTTACGGGCAGGTGGGCCAGCCCCAGCATTTT.

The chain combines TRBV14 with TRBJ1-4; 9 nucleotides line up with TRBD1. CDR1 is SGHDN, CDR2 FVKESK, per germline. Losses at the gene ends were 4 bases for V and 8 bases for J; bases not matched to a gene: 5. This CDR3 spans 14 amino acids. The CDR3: CASSRPGQGEKLFF. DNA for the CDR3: TGTGCCAGCAGCCGACCGGGACAGGGCGAAAAACTGTTTTTT.

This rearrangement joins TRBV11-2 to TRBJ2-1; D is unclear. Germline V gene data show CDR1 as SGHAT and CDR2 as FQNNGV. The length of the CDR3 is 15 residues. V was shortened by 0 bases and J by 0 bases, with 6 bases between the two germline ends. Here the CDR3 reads CASSLDLNSYNEQFF. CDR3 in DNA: TGTGCCAGCAGCTTAGACCTTAACTCCTACAATGAGCAGTTCTTC.

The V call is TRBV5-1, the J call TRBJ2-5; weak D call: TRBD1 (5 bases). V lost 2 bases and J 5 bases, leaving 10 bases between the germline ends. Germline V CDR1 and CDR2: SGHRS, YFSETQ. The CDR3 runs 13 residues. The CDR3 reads CASSFSGPETQYF. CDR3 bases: TGCGCCAGCAGCTTTTCAGGGCCGGAGACCCAGTACTTC.

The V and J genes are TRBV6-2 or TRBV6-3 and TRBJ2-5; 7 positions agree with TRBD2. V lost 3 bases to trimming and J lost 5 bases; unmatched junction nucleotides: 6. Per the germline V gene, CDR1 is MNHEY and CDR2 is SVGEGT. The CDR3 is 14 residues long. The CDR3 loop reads CASSYLRGGETQYF. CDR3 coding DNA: TGTGCCAGCAGTTATTTGAGGGGAGGGGAGACCCAGTACTTC.

In DNA form, the CDR3 reads TGTGCCAGCAGCGTAGCGGGGGGGCCCTCCTACGAGCAGTACTTC. This translates into CASSVAGGPSYEQYF. The rearrangement joins TRBV11-2 to TRBJ2-7, with 11 nucleotides matching TRBD2. After removal of 5 bases from V and 0 bases from J, the junction contained 3 bases not matched to a gene. The germline gives CDR1 SGHAT, CDR2 FQNNGV. CDR3 size: 15 residues.

CDR3 loop: CASSDPGQGVPNYGYTF. The CDR3 DNA reads TGTGCCAGTAGCGATCCGGGACAGGGAGTTCCTAACTATGGCTACACCTTC. The V gene is TRBV19, the J gene TRBJ1-2; 9 bases are a match to TRBD1. The CDR3 is made up of 17 amino acids. Looked up from germline, CDR1 is LNHDA and CDR2 is SQIVND (reference sequence). V was pared by 6 bases and J by 0 bases, with 11 bases of the junction left unmatched.

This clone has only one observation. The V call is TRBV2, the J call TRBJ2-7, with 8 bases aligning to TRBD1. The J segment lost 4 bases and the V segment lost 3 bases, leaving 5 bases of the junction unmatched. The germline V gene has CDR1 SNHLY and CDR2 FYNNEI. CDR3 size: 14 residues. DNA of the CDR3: TGTGCCAGCAGTGATCTCCAGGGGGCGTACGAGCAGTACTTC. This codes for CASSDLQGAYEQYF.

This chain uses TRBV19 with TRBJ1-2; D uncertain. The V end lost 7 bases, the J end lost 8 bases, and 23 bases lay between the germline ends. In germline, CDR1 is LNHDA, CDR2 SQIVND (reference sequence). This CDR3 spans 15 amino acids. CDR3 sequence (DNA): TGTGCCAGTACCCCCCCAGTAGGGAGACCCTTCGGCTACACCTTC. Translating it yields CASTPPVGRPFGYTF.

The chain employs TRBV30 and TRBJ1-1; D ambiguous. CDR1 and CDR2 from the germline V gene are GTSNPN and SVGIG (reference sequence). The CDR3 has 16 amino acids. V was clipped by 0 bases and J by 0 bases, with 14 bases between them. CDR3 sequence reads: CAWSVRWRSVNTEAFF. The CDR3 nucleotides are TGTGCCTGGAGTGTACGGTGGAGATCGGTGAACACTGAAGCTTTCTTT.

CDR3 region: CASSHPKGPGSQETQYF. For the CDR3, the DNA is TGCGCCAGCAGCCACCCTAAGGGGCCCGGGAGCCAGGAGACCCAGTACTTC. The chain couples TRBV4-1 to TRBJ2-5; weak D call: TRBD2 (6 bases). From germline, CDR1 is MGHRA and CDR2 YSYEKL. This CDR3 spans 17 amino acids. Trimming pared 3 bases from V and 5 bases from J, leaving 22 bases between.

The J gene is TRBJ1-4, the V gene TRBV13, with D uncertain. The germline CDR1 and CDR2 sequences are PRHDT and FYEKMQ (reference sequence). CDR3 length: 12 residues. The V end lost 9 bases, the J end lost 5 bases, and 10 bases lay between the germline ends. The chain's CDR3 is CASTVRNEKLFF. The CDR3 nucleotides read TGTGCCAGTACCGTGAGAAATGAAAAACTGTTTTTT. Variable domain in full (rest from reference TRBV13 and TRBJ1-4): AAGVIQSPRHLIKEKRETATLKCYPIPRHDTVYWYQQGPGQDPQFLISFYEKMQSDKGSIPDRFSAQQFSDYHSELNMSSLELGDSALYFCASTVRNEKLFFGSGTQLSVL.

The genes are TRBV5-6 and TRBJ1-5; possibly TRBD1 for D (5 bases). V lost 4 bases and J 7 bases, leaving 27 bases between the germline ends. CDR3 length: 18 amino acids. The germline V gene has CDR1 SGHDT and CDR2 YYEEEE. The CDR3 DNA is TGTGCCAGCAGCACGCGCCCTGGAAGAAGTAAAGGGGAACAGCCCCAGCATTTT. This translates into CASSTRPGRSKGEQPQHF.

The CDR3 sequence: CASSSGQGALTAKNIQYF. CDR3 bases: TGTGCCAGCAGTTCGGGACAGGGTGCGCTTACGGCCAAAAACATTCAGTACTTC. The rearrangement joins TRBV27 to TRBJ2-4; TRBD1 aligns across 9 bases. Trimming removed 4 bases from V and 1 base from J; junction bases left unmatched: 11. Germline V CDR1 and CDR2: MNHEY, SMNVEV (reference sequence). The CDR3 extends over 18 amino acids.